One TCR beta chain is described in this entry. Its target is unknown. This entry comes from a study of T cell repertoires in cytomegalovirus infection. TCRdb re-analysed the reads in MiXCR, keeping a single row per CDR3 protein. The repertoire holds around 540,000 distinct CDR3 sequences, with 33% as singletons. CDR1 is MNHNY and CDR2 is SVGAGI in the germline V gene (reference sequence). The CDR3 extends over 13 amino acids. Trimming shortened V by 6 bases and J by 9 bases, and 15 bases separated the two germline ends. The V gene is TRBV6-6, the J gene TRBJ2-1; D gene unclear. The source material was cultured PBMCs, sampled from culture after CMV antigen stimulation. The sequence was obtained from a human donor in good health (CMV status not recorded). Some clones in this sample may be carry-over from other donors' samples. This chain's CDR3 is CASSPTRVGEQFF. The CDR3 region has the DNA TGTGCCAGCAGCCCAACTCGGGTGGGTGAGCAGTTCTTC.